Following are 17 T cell receptor beta chains from one sample sequenced in a study of blood T cell repertoires in COVID-19. Libraries were prepared by immunoSEQ multiplex PCR; TCRdb keeps only in-frame clonotypes and omits some of them. Among some 180,000 clones listed, around 84% were seen once. The sample comprised peripheral blood. The receptors come from a woman older than 75 with COVID-19, enrolled during active disease.

The rearrangement links TRBV4-1 to TRBJ2-7; 9 bases map to TRBD1. V lost 2 bases, J lost 4 bases, and 12 bases stayed unmatched. The CDR3 is made up of 17 amino acids. The germline gives CDR1 MGHRA, CDR2 YSYEKL. CDR3 bases: TGCGCCAGCAGCCAAAGGGACACATCGGGACAGGGTTACGAGCAGTACTTC. It translates to CASSQRDTSGQGYEQYF.

The chain couples TRBV4-1 to TRBJ1-3, with unresolved D. This CDR3 comprises 15 residues. Germline values: CDR1 MGHRA, CDR2 YSYEKL. Trimming took off 0 bases at V and 4 bases at J, with 10 bases between the two ends. The DNA of the CDR3 is TGCGCCAGCAGCCAAGATTCGGGGAGCGGAAACACCATATATTTT. Its translation: CASSQDSGSGNTIYF.

CDR3 nucleotide sequence: TGTGCCAGCAGCCAGAAGGGGCCCACAGATACGCAGTATTTT. Its translation: CASSQKGPTDTQYF. This chain connects TRBV3-1 (or the pseudogene TRBV3-2) to TRBJ2-3; perhaps TRBD1 as D (5 bases). This CDR3 is 14 amino acids long. The V end lost 3 bases, the J end lost 2 bases, and 9 bases lay between the germline ends. CDR1 and CDR2 from the germline V gene are LGHDT and YNNKEL (reference sequence).

This clone was recorded only once. V usage is TRBV5-5 and J usage is TRBJ2-3; D unresolved. The V gene lost 0 bases and the J gene lost 4 bases, with 12 bases spanning the gap. In germline, CDR1 is SGHKS, CDR2 YYEKEE (reference sequence). The CDR3 has 15 residues. CDR3 DNA sequence: TGTGCCAGCAGCTTGGGGCTAGGATTTGCAGATACGCAGTATTTT. Encoded protein: CASSLGLGFADTQYF. Drawing the rest from reference TRBV5-5 and TRBJ2-3, the complete variable domain is DAGVTQSPTHLIKTRGQQVTLRCSPISGHKSVSWYQQVLGQGPQFIFQYYEKEERGRGNFPDRFSARQFPNYSSELNVNALLLGDSALYLCASSLGLGFADTQYFGPGTRLTVL.

This CDR3 reads CASSPGLAGGHYSTDTQYF. The DNA of the CDR3 is TGTGCCAGCAGTCCCGGACTAGCGGGAGGTCACTATAGCACAGATACGCAGTATTTT. V usage is TRBV6-6 and J usage is TRBJ2-3; 14 bases agree with TRBD2. CDR1 is MNHNY, CDR2 SVGAGI, per germline (reference sequence). The CDR3 runs 19 residues. The V segment lost 5 bases and the J segment 0 bases; nucleotides outside the gene matches: 10.

This clone was detected only a few times. V and J are TRBV29-1 and TRBJ2-7, with 7 bases identical to TRBD1. The V gene end was trimmed by 8 bases and the J gene end by 3 bases; junction bases not matched to a gene: 10. The CDR3 sequence is 13 residues long. Germline V gene data show CDR1 as SQVTM and CDR2 as ANQGSEA. The CDR3 coding sequence is TGCAGCATATGGGACAGACTACACTACGAGCAGTACTTC. Its translation: CSIWDRLHYEQYF.

The rearrangement joins TRBV18 to TRBJ2-4; the match to TRBD2 covers 9 bases. Germline-derived CDR1 and CDR2 are KGHSH and LQKENI. Trimming at V came to 4 bases and at J to 8 bases, leaving 9 bases not matched to a gene. This CDR3 region has 15 residues. CDR3 coding DNA: TGTGCCAGCTCACTTTCAGGGACTAGCAATGACATTCAGTACTTC. It translates to CASSLSGTSNDIQYF.

The genes are TRBV5-4 and TRBJ1-5; D perhaps matches TRBD1 (5 bases). CDR3 length: 14 residues. CDR1 is SGHNT and CDR2 is YYREEE in the germline V gene (reference sequence). V lost 4 bases and J 3 bases, leaving 11 bases between the germline ends. The CDR3 region is CASSPGVDNQPQHF. The DNA for the CDR3 is TGTGCCAGCAGCCCGGGGGTTGACAATCAGCCCCAGCATTTT.

The chain combines TRBV7-8 with TRBJ2-1; TRBD2 aligns across 13 bases. CDR3 length equals 16 residues. The germline V gene encodes CDR1 SGHVS and CDR2 FQNEAQ. V dropped 1 base and J dropped 7; count of bases not matched to a gene: 4. The CDR3 sequence: CASSLGTSGRSNEQFF. DNA of the CDR3: TGTGCCAGCAGCTTAGGGACTAGCGGGAGATCAAATGAGCAGTTCTTC.

This chain joins TRBV6-2 or TRBV6-3 and TRBJ1-5; possible D gene TRBD1, 5 bases. The germline V gene encodes CDR1 MNHEY and CDR2 SVGEGT. CDR3 length: 16 amino acids. The V end lost 6 bases, the J end lost 2 bases, and 17 bases lay between the germline ends. For the CDR3, the DNA is TGTGCCAGCAGCCCCTCGCGGGGGGTCGGCAATCAGCCCCAGCATTTT. Its protein product is CASSPSRGVGNQPQHF.

This clone was seen many times. The V call is TRBV6-4, the J call TRBJ1-5; perhaps TRBD1 as D (6 bases). CDR3 size: 15 residues. Trimming pared 0 bases from V and 2 bases from J, leaving 8 bases between. Germline values: CDR1 MRHNA, CDR2 SNTAGT. CDR3 nucleotides: TGTGCCAGCAGTGACTCGGCAGGGGGCAATCAGCCCCAGCATTTT. Translated: CASSDSAGGNQPQHF.

V and J are TRBV5-1 and TRBJ2-7; 7 positions match TRBD1. Trimming removed 4 bases from V and 2 bases from J; junction bases left unmatched: 3. The CDR3 is 13 amino acids. The germline V gene encodes CDR1 SGHRS and CDR2 YFSETQ. The CDR3 region has the DNA TGCGCCAGCAGCCCGGGACAGACCTACGAGCAGTACTTC. Amino acids: CASSPGQTYEQYF.

Many counts were recorded for this clone. The genes are TRBV7-8 and TRBJ1-6; 7 positions agree with TRBD1. Germline V gene data show CDR1 as SGHVS and CDR2 as FQNEAQ. CDR3 length: 15 residues. V trimming: 0 bases; J trimming: 8 bases; junction bases outside the gene matches: 4. CDR3 residues: CASSLAGQDHSPLHF. For the CDR3, the DNA is TGTGCCAGCAGCTTAGCCGGACAGGACCATTCACCCCTCCACTTT.

Here the CDR3 DNA reads TGTGCCAGCAGCCGCGGGGGGCAGAGCTATGGCTACACCTTC. Its translation: CASSRGGQSYGYTF. The chain couples TRBV27 to TRBJ1-2; D is possibly TRBD1 (6 bases). The CDR3 extends over 14 amino acids. Looked up from germline, CDR1 is MNHEY and CDR2 is SMNVEV (reference sequence). Trimming took off 6 bases at V and 4 bases at J, with 15 bases between the two ends.

The V call is TRBV29-1, the J call TRBJ1-2; D is unresolved. This CDR3 comprises 15 residues. Germline V gene lookup returns CDR1 SQVTM and CDR2 ANQGSEA. Trimming took off 3 bases at V and 1 base at J, with 15 bases between the two ends. CDR3 in DNA: TGCAGCGTTGACGATACCAGGCCCTATAACTATGGCTACACCTTC. Amino acid sequence: CSVDDTRPYNYGYTF.

J is TRBJ2-7 and V is TRBV7-2, with 10 bases matching TRBD1. Germline CDR1 is SGHTA and CDR2 is FQGNSA. J lost 2 bases, V lost 5 bases, and 6 bases had no gene match. CDR3 length equals 15 residues. CDR3 coding DNA: TGTGCCAGCAGCCCGGAGGGGACAGGGGCCTACGAGCAGTACTTC. This gives the protein CASSPEGTGAYEQYF.

CDR3 residues: CASSLGGRSSSNQPQHF. CDR3 bases: TGTGCCAGCAGTTTAGGAGGTCGATCGTCCAGCAATCAGCCCCAGCATTTT. The chain has TRBV28 and TRBJ1-5; D ambiguous. Germline-derived CDR1 and CDR2 are MDHEN and SYDVKM. Trimming pared 2 bases from V and 1 base from J, leaving 15 bases between. This CDR3 is built from 17 residues. Based on the CDR3 plus reference TRBV28 and TRBJ1-5, the full variable domain is DVKVTQSSRYLVKRTGEKVFLECVQDMDHENMFWYRQDPGLGLRLIYFSYDVKMKEKGDIPEGYSVSREKKERFSLILESASTNQTSMYLCASSLGGRSSSNQPQHFGDGTRLSIL.